This TCR beta chain appears in the sequencing data of a study of blood T cells in healthy people across ages. Germline V gene lookup returns CDR1 MDHEN and CDR2 SYDVKM. The CDR3 sequence is 13 residues long. The germline V and J ends were trimmed by 1 base and 4 bases, with 7 bases remaining between them. Study-wide results and caveats: Roughly linear declines in TCR beta diversity per million T cells occurred with age.

A second about 7 to 12 cycle PCR used barcoded and J-beta primers. One entry per CDR3 protein results from TCRdb running MiXCR on the 5' RACE reads. The sample yields about 500,000 distinct CDR3 sequences, around 24% seen once. Many counts were recorded for this clonotype. Antigen specificity is unknown. These data were also filed under a second study, of T cells of mothers and their children. From that paper: The authors added sample barcodes and 2-4 random nucleotides using the M1S primer of the second PCR.

This chain joins TRBV28 and TRBJ2-5; no clear D. The sequenced sample consisted of blood. The TCR comes from a boy aged 5-17 years in good health. The CDR3 protein is CASSLLERETQYF. Written as DNA, the CDR3 is TGTGCCAGCAGTTTATTGGAAAGAGAGACCCAGTACTTC.